Listed below are T cell receptor beta chains from one sample, sequenced in a study of blood T cell repertoires in COVID-19. Sequencing was performed with immunoSEQ multiplex PCR; in TCRdb, only in-frame clones are kept and a portion is missing. This sample carries over 65,000 clones, around nine tenths of them seen once, and the ten largest clones take roughly 0.8%. Material: peripheral blood. These receptors came from a woman of 80 years or more with acute or convalescent COVID-19. Both conserved end residues are part of each CDR3. A D gene is named only where the DNA matches it firmly. Not every row has a clone size; where given, it reads once, few, many or a size class.

>-|TRBJ1-2|-|11|TRBV25-1
CASSGGYGYTF
TGTGCCAGCAGTGGAGGCTATGGCTACACCTTC
>-|TRBJ1-2|-|16|TRBV5-1
CASSPGPTGGNYGYTF
TGCGCCAGCAGCCCCGGGCCGACCGGGGGGAACTATGGCTACACCTTC
>-|TRBJ2-7|-|14|TRBV5-4
CASSLEGEAYEQYF
TGTGCCAGCAGCTTGGAAGGGGAGGCCTACGAGCAGTACTTC
>-|TRBJ2-1|-|15|TRBV18
CASSLNPSSYNEQFF
TGTGCCAGCTCACTGAACCCGAGCTCCTACAATGAGCAGTTCTTC
>TRBD1|TRBJ2-2|-|15|TRBV4-3
CASSQPGQGTGELFF
TGCGCCAGCAGCCAGCCGGGACAGGGCACCGGGGAGCTGTTTTTT
>-|TRBJ2-2|once|13|TRBV11-2
CASSPPNTGELFF
TGTGCCAGCAGCCCCCCAAACACCGGGGAGCTGTTTTTT
>-|TRBJ1-1|-|14|TRBV4-1
CASSSIGGATEAFF
TGCGCCAGCAGCTCCATTGGAGGAGCCACTGAAGCTTTCTTT
>-|TRBJ1-1|-|13|TRBV5-1
CASSWSVNTEAFF
TGCGCCAGCAGCTGGTCGGTGAACACTGAAGCTTTCTTT
>-|TRBJ1-5|-|14|TRBV4-1
CASSPGEGDQPQHF
TGCGCCAGCAGCCCAGGGGAGGGAGATCAGCCCCAGCATTTT
>-|TRBJ2-3|-|13|TRBV11-3
CASSLGLSDTQYF
TGTGCCAGCAGCTTAGGACTCTCGGATACGCAGTATTTT
>-|TRBJ2-1|-|12|TRBV28
CASSRVGSEQFF
TGTGCCAGCAGTCGGGTTGGGTCTGAGCAGTTCTTC
>-|TRBJ1-1|-|18|TRBV15
CATSRNLGGRGWGTEAFF
TGTGCCACCAGCAGGAACCTAGGTGGGCGCGGGTGGGGCACTGAAGCTTTCTTT
>TRBD1|TRBJ2-5|-|14|TRBV5-1
CASSADRGQETQYF
TGCGCCAGCAGCGCGGACAGGGGTCAAGAGACCCAGTACTTC
>TRBD2|TRBJ2-5|-|14|TRBV18
CASSTAGGPETQYF
TGTGCCAGCTCAACAGCGGGAGGGCCGGAGACCCAGTACTTC
>-|TRBJ1-2|once|13|TRBV15
CATSRAPREGYTF
TGTGCCACCAGCAGAGCCCCACGGGAAGGCTACACCTTC
>-|TRBJ2-1|-|14|TRBV28
CASSPMSSYNEQFF
TGTGCCAGCAGTCCAATGAGCTCCTACAATGAGCAGTTCTTC
>TRBD1|TRBJ1-2|-|16|TRBV29-1
CSVSLGTGARLYGYTF
TGCAGCGTGTCGCTCGGGACAGGTGCGAGACTCTATGGCTACACCTTC
>TRBD1|TRBJ1-1|-|16|TRBV19
CASSYMGQGLNTEAFF
TGTGCCAGTAGTTATATGGGACAGGGCCTTAACACTGAAGCTTTCTTT
>-|TRBJ2-7|-|15|TRBV11-3
CASSLVARVWYEQYF
TGTGCCAGCAGCTTAGTAGCGCGGGTTTGGTACGAGCAGTACTTC
>TRBD2|TRBJ2-3|-|16|TRBV19
CASSPGLAGGLGTQYF
TGTGCCAGTAGTCCGGGACTAGCGGGGGGTTTGGGTACGCAGTATTTT
>-|TRBJ1-2|-|11|TRBV2
CASSPGYGYTF
TGTGCCAGCAGTCCAGGGTATGGCTACACCTTC
>TRBD1|TRBJ1-6|-|19|TRBV4-3
CASSQDSTGGRTYNSPLHF
TGCGCCAGCAGCCAAGATTCAACAGGGGGAAGGACCTATAATTCACCCCTCCACTTT
>TRBD1|TRBJ2-1|-|16|TRBV6-2/TRBV6-3
CASSYTPGQGRDEQFF
TGTGCCAGCAGTTATACCCCGGGACAGGGGAGGGATGAGCAGTTCTTC
>TRBD1|TRBJ2-5|once|15|TRBV15
CATSPGQTVGETQYF
TGTGCCACCAGTCCGGGACAGACGGTCGGGGAGACCCAGTACTTC
>-|TRBJ1-2|-|15|TRBV5-1
CASSLTGTSGYGYTF
TGCGCCAGCAGCTTGACAGGGACGAGTGGGTATGGCTACACCTTC
>-|TRBJ1-5|-|14|TRBV28
CASSLTVSNQPQHF
TGTGCCAGCAGTTTAACAGTTAGCAATCAGCCCCAGCATTTT
>-|TRBJ1-3|-|15|TRBV7-2
CASSLVLSVGNTIYF
TGTGCCAGCAGCTTAGTACTGAGTGTGGGAAACACCATATATTTT
>-|TRBJ2-1|-|15|TRBV9
CASSVGPATYNEQFF
TGTGCCAGCAGCGTAGGGCCAGCGACCTACAATGAGCAGTTCTTC
>-|TRBJ1-5|-|15|TRBV5-1
CASSLGAGMNQPQHF
TGCGCCAGCAGCTTGGGGGCAGGGATGAATCAGCCCCAGCATTTT
>-|TRBJ2-3|-|16|TRBV7-2
CASSLDPGGSTDTQYF
TGTGCCAGCAGCTTAGACCCCGGGGGAAGCACAGATACGCAGTATTTT
>TRBD2|TRBJ2-1|-|16|TRBV11-1
CASSRGLALSYNEQFF
TGTGCCAGCAGCCGAGGACTAGCGCTTTCCTACAATGAGCAGTTCTTC
>TRBD1|TRBJ2-6|-|16|TRBV19
CASERVTGAGANVLTF
TGTGCCAGTGAAAGGGTTACAGGGGCTGGGGCCAACGTCCTGACTTTC
>-|TRBJ2-5|-|15|TRBV28
CASSPRWVGGETQYF
TGTGCCAGCAGTCCCCGTTGGGTTGGAGGGGAGACCCAGTACTTC
>-|TRBJ1-2|-|14|TRBV21-1
CASSIPDRADGYTF
TGTGCCAGCAGCATTCCAGACAGGGCCGATGGCTACACCTTC
>-|TRBJ2-3|-|13|TRBV11-3
CASSLGSADTQYF
TGTGCCAGCAGCTTAGGTAGCGCAGATACGCAGTATTTT
>-|TRBJ2-2|-|15|TRBV10-1
CASREGRGGTGELFF
TGCGCCAGCAGAGAAGGAAGGGGCGGCACCGGGGAGCTGTTTTTT
>-|TRBJ2-2|-|14|TRBV6-5
CASSRRSNTGELFF
TGTGCCAGCAGTCGTCGGTCGAACACCGGGGAGCTGTTTTTT
>TRBD1|TRBJ1-2|-|15|TRBV2
CASSARDRGSYGYTF
TGTGCCAGCAGTGCAAGGGACAGGGGTAGCTATGGCTACACCTTC
>-|TRBJ2-7|-|15|TRBV19
CASSIGSASAYEQYF
TGTGCCAGTAGTATTGGGTCGGCTAGCGCCTACGAGCAGTACTTC
>-|TRBJ1-2|-|13|TRBV27
CASSLGQNYGYTF
TGTGCCAGCAGTTTAGGACAGAACTATGGCTACACCTTC
>-|TRBJ1-1|-|13|TRBV2
CASSEDSNTEAFF
TGTGCCAGCAGCGAGGACAGTAACACTGAAGCTTTCTTT
>TRBD1|TRBJ2-1|once|15|TRBV5-1
CASSSDRGSYNEQFF
TGCGCCAGCAGCTCAGACAGGGGTTCCTACAATGAGCAGTTCTTC
>TRBD1|TRBJ2-2|-|17|TRBV5-3
CARSPRPGGCYTGELFF
TGTGCCAGAAGCCCCAGGCCAGGGGGCTGTTACACCGGGGAGCTGTTTTTT
>-|TRBJ1-6|-|16|TRBV2
CASSPDRSSYNSPLHF
TGTGCCAGCAGCCCCGACAGGAGCTCCTATAATTCACCCCTCCACTTT
>TRBD1|TRBJ1-2|-|13|TRBV4-2
CASSQETGEGYTF
TGTGCCAGCAGCCAAGAGACAGGGGAAGGCTACACCTTC
>-|TRBJ2-7|once|15|TRBV5-4
CASSLEAGRAYEQYF
TGTGCCAGCAGCTTAGAGGCGGGCCGAGCCTACGAGCAGTACTTC
>TRBD1|TRBJ1-6|once|14|TRBV19
CAASIGTGNSPLHF
TGTGCCGCCAGTATAGGGACAGGGAATTCACCCCTCCACTTT
>TRBD2|TRBJ2-7|-|19|TRBV2
CASSEALRSGTSVSYEQYF
TGTGCCAGCAGTGAAGCGCTTCGGTCCGGGACTAGCGTCTCCTACGAGCAGTACTTC
>-|TRBJ2-3|-|16|TRBV7-2
CASSLNSPRSSDTQYF
TGTGCCAGCAGCTTGAATTCCCCGCGGTCGTCAGATACGCAGTATTTT
>-|TRBJ1-4|-|14|TRBV19
CASSPPGLNEKLFF
TGTGCCAGTAGCCCACCAGGGTTAAATGAAAAACTGTTTTTT
>-|TRBJ1-2|-|13|TRBV2
CASKAGEFYGYTF
TGTGCCAGCAAAGCAGGGGAATTCTATGGCTACACCTTC
>TRBD2|TRBJ2-2|-|14|TRBV3-1/TRBV3-2
CASSQREGRGELFF
TGTGCCAGCAGCCAGCGGGAGGGCCGCGGGGAGCTGTTTTTT
>-|TRBJ1-3|-|14|TRBV28
CASTSGRVRNTIYF
TGTGCCAGCACCTCCGGCAGGGTCAGGAACACCATATATTTT
>TRBD2|TRBJ2-3|-|16|TRBV5-5
CASSRQRGALTDTQYF
TGTGCCAGCAGCCGCCAGCGGGGGGCCCTCACAGATACGCAGTATTTT
>TRBD1|TRBJ1-5|-|14|TRBV7-9
CASSSRQGDQPQHF
TGTGCCAGCAGTTCCCGACAGGGAGATCAGCCCCAGCATTTT
>TRBD2|TRBJ2-3|-|17|TRBV4-3
CASSQGERGPLGDTQYF
TGCGCCAGCAGCCAAGGGGAGCGGGGCCCCTTGGGAGATACGCAGTATTTT
>-|TRBJ2-1|-|12|TRBV5-1
CASSFSFNEQFF
TGCGCCAGCAGCTTTAGCTTCAATGAGCAGTTCTTC
>-|TRBJ1-2|-|12|TRBV12-3/TRBV12-4
CASSQVNYGYTF
TGTGCCAGCAGTCAGGTTAACTATGGCTACACCTTC
>-|TRBJ1-2|once|13|TRBV6-2/TRBV6-3
CASSPGFSLGYTF
TGTGCCAGCAGTCCAGGGTTTTCCCTTGGCTACACCTTC